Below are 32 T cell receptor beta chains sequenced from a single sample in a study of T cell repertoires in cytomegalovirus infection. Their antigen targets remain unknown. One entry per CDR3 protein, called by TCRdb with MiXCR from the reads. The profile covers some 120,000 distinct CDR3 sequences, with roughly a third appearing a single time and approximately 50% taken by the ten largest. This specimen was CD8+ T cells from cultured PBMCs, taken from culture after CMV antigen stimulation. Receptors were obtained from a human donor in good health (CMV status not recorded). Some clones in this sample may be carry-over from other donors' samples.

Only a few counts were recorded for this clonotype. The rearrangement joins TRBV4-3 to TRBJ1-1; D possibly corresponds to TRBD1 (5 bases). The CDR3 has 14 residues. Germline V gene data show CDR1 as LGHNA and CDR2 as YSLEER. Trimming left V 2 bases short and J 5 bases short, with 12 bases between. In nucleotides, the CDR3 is TGCGCCAGCAGCCAACAGGGTGGGTGGACTGAAGCTTTCTTT. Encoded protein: CASSQQGGWTEAFF.

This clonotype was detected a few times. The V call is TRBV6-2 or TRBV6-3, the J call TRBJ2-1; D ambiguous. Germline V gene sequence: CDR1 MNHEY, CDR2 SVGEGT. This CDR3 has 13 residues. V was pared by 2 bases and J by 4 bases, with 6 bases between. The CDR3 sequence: CASSYGLYNEQFF. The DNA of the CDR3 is TGTGCCAGCAGTTACGGGCTGTACAATGAGCAGTTCTTC.

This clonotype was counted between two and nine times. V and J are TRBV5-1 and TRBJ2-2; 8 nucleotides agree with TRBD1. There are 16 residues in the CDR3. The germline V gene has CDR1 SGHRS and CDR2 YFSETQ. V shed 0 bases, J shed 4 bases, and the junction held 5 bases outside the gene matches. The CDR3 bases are TGCGCCAGCAGCTTGGAACCAGGGGGCCGCACCGGGGAGCTGTTTTTT. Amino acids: CASSLEPGGRTGELFF.

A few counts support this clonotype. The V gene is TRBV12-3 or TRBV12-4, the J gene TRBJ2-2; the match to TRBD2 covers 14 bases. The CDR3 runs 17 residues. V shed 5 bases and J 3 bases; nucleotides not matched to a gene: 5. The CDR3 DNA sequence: TGTGCCAGCAGTCACTCGGGACTAGCGGGGGACACCGGGGAGCTGTTTTTT. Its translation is CASSHSGLAGDTGELFF.

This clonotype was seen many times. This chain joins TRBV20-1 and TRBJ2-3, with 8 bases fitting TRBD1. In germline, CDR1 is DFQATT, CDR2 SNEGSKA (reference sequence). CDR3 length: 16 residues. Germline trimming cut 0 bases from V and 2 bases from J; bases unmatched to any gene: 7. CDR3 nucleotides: TGCAGTGCTAGAGACCTGGGACAGGCAATCACAGATACGCAGTATTTT. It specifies CSARDLGQAITDTQYF.

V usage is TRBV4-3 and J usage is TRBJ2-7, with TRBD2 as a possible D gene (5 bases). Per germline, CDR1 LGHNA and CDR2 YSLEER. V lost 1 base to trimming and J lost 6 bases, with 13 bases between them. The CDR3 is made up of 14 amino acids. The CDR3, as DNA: TGCGCCAGCAGCCAAGTGTTGGGGAGCAGCGAGCAGTACTTC. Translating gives CASSQVLGSSEQYF.

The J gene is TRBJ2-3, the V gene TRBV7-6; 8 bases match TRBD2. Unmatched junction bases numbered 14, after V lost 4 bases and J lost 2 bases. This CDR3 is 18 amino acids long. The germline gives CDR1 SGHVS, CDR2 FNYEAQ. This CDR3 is CASSSTAGGSGLTDTQYF. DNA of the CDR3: TGTGCCAGCAGCTCCACCGCGGGGGGTAGCGGTCTCACAGATACGCAGTATTTT.

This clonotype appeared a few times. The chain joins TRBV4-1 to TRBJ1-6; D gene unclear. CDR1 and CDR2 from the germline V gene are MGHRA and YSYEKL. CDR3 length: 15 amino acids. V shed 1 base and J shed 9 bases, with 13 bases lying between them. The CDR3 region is CASSQAPTDSSPLHF. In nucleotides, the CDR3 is TGCGCCAGCAGCCAAGCGCCCACGGATAGTTCACCCCTCCACTTT.

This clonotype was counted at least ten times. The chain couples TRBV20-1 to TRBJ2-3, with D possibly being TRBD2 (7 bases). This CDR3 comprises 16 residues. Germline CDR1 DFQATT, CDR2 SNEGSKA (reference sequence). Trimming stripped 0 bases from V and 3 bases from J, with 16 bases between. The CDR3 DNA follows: TGCAGTGCTAGAGAATTTACGAGGGGGGGGACAGATACGCAGTATTTT. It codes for CSAREFTRGGTDTQYF.

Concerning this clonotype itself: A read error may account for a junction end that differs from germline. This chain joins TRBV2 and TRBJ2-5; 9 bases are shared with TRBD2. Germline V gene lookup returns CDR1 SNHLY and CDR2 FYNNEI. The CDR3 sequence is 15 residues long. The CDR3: CASSQAGGLQETQYF. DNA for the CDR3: TGTGCCAGCAGTCAAGCGGGGGGTCTCCAAGAGACCCAGTACTTC.

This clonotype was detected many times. CDR3: CASSASQGAFGGYTF. For the CDR3, the DNA is TGCGCCAGCAGCGCCTCTCAGGGGGCGTTTGGCGGCTACACCTTC. The gene calls are TRBV4-1 and TRBJ1-2; 8 nucleotides match TRBD1. Germline V gene sequence: CDR1 MGHRA, CDR2 YSYEKL. This CDR3 spans 15 amino acids. V was pared by 5 bases and J by 8 bases, with 13 bases of the junction left unmatched.

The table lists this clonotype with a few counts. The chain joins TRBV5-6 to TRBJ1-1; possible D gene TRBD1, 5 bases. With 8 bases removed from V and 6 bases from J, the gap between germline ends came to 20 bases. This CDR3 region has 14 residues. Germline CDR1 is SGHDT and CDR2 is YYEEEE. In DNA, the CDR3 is TGTGCCAGTAGTCTCGGCGGGGGTCACGCTGAAGCTTTCTTT. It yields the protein CASSLGGGHAEAFF. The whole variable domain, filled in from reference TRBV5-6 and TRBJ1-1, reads DAGVTQSPTHLIKTRGQQVTLRCSPKSGHDTVSWYQQALGQGPQFIFQYYEEEERQRGNFPDRFSGHQFPNYSSELNVNALLLGDSALYLCASSLGGGHAEAFFGQGTRLTVV.

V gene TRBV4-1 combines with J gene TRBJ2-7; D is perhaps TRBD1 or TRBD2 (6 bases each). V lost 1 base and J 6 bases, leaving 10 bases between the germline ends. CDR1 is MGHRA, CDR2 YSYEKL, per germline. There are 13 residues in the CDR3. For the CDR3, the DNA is TGCGCCAGCAGCCAAGTAAAGGGGGGCGAGCAGTACTTC. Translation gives CASSQVKGGEQYF.

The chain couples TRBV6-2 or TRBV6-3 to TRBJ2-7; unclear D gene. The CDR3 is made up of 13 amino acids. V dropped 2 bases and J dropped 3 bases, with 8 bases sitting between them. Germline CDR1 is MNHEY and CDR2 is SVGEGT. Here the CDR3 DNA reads TGTGCCAGCAGTTACACTTCAAGCTACGAGCAGTACTTC. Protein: CASSYTSSYEQYF.

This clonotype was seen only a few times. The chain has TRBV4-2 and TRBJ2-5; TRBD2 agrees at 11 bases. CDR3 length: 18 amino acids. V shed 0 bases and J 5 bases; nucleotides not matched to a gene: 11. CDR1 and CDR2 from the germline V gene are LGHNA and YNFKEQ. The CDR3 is CASSQDWVAGGPGETQYF. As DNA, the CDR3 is TGTGCCAGCAGCCAAGATTGGGTAGCGGGGGGGCCTGGGGAGACCCAGTACTTC.

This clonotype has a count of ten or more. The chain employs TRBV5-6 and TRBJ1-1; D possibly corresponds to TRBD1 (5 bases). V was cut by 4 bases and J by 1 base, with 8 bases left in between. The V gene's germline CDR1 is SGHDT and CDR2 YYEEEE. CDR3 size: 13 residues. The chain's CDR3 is CASSTGPNTEAFF. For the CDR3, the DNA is TGTGCCAGCAGCACAGGACCGAACACTGAAGCTTTCTTT.

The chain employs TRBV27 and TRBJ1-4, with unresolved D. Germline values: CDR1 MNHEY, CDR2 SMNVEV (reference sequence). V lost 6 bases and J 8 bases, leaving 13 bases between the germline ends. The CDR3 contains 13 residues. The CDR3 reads CASRRQESEKLFF. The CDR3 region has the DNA TGTGCCAGCAGAAGACAAGAAAGCGAAAAACTGTTTTTT.

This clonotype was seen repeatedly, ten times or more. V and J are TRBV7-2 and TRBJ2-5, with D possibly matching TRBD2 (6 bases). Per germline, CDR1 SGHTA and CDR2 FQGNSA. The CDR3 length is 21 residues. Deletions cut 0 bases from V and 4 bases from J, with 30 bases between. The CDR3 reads CASSLAGGSKPGLQPRETQYF. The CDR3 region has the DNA TGTGCCAGCAGCTTAGCTGGTGGTTCAAAACCGGGACTCCAGCCTCGAGAGACCCAGTACTTC.

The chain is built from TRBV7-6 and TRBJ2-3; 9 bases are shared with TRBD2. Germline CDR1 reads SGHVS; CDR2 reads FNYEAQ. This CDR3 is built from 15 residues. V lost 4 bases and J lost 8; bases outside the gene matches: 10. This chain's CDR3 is CASSSVAGDPGTQYF. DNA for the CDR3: TGTGCCAGCAGCTCCGTAGCGGGGGACCCCGGTACGCAGTATTTT.

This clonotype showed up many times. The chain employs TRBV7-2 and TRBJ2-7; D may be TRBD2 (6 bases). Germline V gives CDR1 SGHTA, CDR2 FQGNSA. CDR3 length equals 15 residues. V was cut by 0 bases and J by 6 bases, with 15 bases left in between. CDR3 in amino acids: CASSLAPDYLSEQYF. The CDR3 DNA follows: TGTGCCAGCAGCTTAGCCCCGGACTACTTGAGCGAGCAGTACTTC.

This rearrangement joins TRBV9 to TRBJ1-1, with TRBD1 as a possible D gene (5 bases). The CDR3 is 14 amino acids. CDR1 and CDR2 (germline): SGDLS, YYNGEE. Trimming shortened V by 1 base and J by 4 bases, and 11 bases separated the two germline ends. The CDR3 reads CASSVRGEGTEAFF. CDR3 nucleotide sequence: TGTGCCAGCAGCGTAAGGGGCGAAGGCACTGAAGCTTTCTTT.

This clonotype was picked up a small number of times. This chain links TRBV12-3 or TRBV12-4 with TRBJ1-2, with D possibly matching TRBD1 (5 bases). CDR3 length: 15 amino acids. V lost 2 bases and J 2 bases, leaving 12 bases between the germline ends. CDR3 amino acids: CASSLSGKGNYGYTF. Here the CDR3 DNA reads TGTGCCAGCAGTTTATCAGGGAAGGGCAACTATGGCTACACCTTC.

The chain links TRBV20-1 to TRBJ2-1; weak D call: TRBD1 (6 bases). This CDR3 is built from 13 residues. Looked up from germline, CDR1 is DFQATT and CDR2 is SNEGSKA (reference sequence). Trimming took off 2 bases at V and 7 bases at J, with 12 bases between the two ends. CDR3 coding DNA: TGCAGTGCTAGACCCCGGACAGAAAATGAGCAGTTCTTC. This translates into CSARPRTENEQFF.

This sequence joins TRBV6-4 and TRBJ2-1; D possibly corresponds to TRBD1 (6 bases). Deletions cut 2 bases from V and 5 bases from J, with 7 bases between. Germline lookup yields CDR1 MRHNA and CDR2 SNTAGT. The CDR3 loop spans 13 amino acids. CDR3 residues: CASSDRDNNEQFF. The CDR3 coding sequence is TGTGCCAGCAGTGACCGGGACAACAATGAGCAGTTCTTC.

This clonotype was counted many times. The CDR3 DNA is TGTGCCAGCAGCCACTTAGTCACTACGGCGACTGAGAACACCGGGGAGCTGTTTTTT. Amino acids: CASSHLVTTATENTGELFF. The chain recombines TRBV3-1 with TRBJ2-2; D unclear. The germline V gene has CDR1 LGHDT and CDR2 YNNKEL (reference sequence). Trimming cost V 3 bases and J 1 base, with 21 bases left between them. The CDR3 is 19 amino acids.

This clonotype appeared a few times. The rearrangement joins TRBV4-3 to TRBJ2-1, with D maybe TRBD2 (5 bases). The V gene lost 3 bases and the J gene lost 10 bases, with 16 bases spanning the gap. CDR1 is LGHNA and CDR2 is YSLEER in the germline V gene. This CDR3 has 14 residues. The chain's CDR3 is CASSHDGRQSEQFF. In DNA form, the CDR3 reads TGCGCCAGCAGCCACGATGGGAGACAATCGGAGCAGTTCTTC.

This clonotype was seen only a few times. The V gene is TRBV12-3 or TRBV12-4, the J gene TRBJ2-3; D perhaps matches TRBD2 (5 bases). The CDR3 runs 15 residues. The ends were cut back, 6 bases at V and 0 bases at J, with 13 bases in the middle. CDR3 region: CASSPTIISTDTQYF. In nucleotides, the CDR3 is TGTGCCAGCAGCCCGACTATCATTAGCACAGATACGCAGTATTTT.

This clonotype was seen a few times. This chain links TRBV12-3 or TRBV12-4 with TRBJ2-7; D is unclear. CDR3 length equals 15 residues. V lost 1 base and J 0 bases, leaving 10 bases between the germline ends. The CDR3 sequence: CASSLGTTGSYEQYF. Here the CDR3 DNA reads TGTGCCAGCAGTTTAGGCACCACGGGCTCCTACGAGCAGTACTTC.

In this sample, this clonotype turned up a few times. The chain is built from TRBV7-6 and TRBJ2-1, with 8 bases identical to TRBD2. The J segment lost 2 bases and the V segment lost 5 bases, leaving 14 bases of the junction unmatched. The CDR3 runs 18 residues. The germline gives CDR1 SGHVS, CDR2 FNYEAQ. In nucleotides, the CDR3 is TGTGCCAGCAGCGCCAGCTGGGGTAGCGGGGTAACCTACAATGAGCAGTTCTTC. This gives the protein CASSASWGSGVTYNEQFF. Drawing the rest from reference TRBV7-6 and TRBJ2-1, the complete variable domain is GAGVSQSPRYKVTKRGQDVALRCDPISGHVSLYWYRQALGQGPEFLTYFNYEAQQDKSGLPNDRFSAERPEGSISTLTIQRTEQRDSAMYRCASSASWGSGVTYNEQFFGPGTRLTVL.

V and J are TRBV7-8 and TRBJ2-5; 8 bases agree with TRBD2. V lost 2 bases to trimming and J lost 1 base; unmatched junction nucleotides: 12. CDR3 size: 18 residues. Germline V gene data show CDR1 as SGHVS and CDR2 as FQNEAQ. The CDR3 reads CASSLRRGTGGTQETQYF. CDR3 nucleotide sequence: TGTGCCAGCAGCTTACGTAGGGGAACGGGGGGGACCCAAGAGACCCAGTACTTC. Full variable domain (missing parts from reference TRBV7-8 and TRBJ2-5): GAGVSQSPRYKVAKRGQDVALRCDPISGHVSLFWYQQALGQGPEFLTYFQNEAQLDKSGLPSDRFFAERPEGSVSTLKIQRTQQEDSAVYLCASSLRRGTGGTQETQYFGPGTRLLVL.

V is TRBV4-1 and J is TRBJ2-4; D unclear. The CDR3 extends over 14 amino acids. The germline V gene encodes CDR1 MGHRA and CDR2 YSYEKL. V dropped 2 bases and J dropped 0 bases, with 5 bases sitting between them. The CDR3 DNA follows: TGCGCCAGCAGCCAACCGGGAGCCAAAAACATTCAGTACTTC. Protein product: CASSQPGAKNIQYF.

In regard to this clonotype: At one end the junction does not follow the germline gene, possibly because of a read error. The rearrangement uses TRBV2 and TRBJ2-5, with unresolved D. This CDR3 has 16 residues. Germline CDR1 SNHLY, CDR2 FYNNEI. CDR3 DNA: TGTGCCAGCAGTAAAGCGCTGATGGCCGAAGCAGAGACCCAGTACTTC. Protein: CASSKALMAEAETQYF.